The 31 T cell receptor beta chains below come from one sample, sequenced in a study of T-cell memory formation after mild COVID-19. One entry per CDR3 protein results from TCRdb running MiXCR on the 5' RACE reads. This sample has about 360,000 distinct CDR3 sequences, with under 15% found just once. Sequencing was performed on PBMCs or a T cell subset sorted from them (not recorded which). These receptors all stem from a man between 18 and 29 years old who had mild COVID-19 (a few samples of this study predate the infection). Cell type and time point are not known.

This clonotype was seen at least ten times. The V gene is TRBV20-1, the J gene TRBJ2-7; possible D gene TRBD1, 6 bases. Between the trimmed V and J ends, which lost 1 base and 5 bases, there was a span of 9 bases. Germline V gene data show CDR1 as DFQATT and CDR2 as SNEGSKA (reference sequence). The length of the CDR3 is 12 residues. The CDR3 DNA reads as TGCAGTGCTAGAGGGACAGTTGACGAGCAGTACTTC. It translates to CSARGTVDEQYF.

J is TRBJ1-1 and V is TRBV6-6; D gene unclear. Germline V gene lookup returns CDR1 MNHNY and CDR2 SVGAGI (reference sequence). This CDR3 comprises 12 residues. V was trimmed by 9 bases and J by 9 bases, leaving 17 bases between them. The CDR3 coding sequence is TGTGCCAGTGATCGTACAGAATCCCAAGCTTTCTTT. This codes for CASDRTESQAFF.

The rearrangement joins TRBV6-6 to TRBJ2-5; 8 bases are shared with TRBD1. Looked up from germline, CDR1 is MNHNY and CDR2 is SVGAGI (reference sequence). The V and J ends lost 4 bases and 1 base, in that order; junction bases with no gene match: 5. The CDR3 runs to 15 residues. The CDR3 DNA is TGTGCCAGCAGTTCCCTGGGGACAGGCCAAGAGACCCAGTACTTC. This sequence encodes CASSSLGTGQETQYF.

Ten or more counts support this clonotype. This chain links TRBV28 with TRBJ1-2; a weak D match, TRBD1 (5 bases). CDR1 and CDR2 (germline): MDHEN, SYDVKM. Trimming removed 6 bases from V and 4 bases from J, with 12 bases in between. The CDR3 is made up of 13 amino acids. CDR3 loop: CASSAGTVYGYTF. The CDR3, as DNA: TGTGCCAGCAGCGCCGGGACGGTCTATGGCTACACCTTC.

The sample holds a few counts of this clonotype. The gene calls are TRBV12-3 or TRBV12-4 and TRBJ2-5; the match to TRBD1 covers 8 bases. With 6 bases clipped from V and 5 bases from J, the junction kept 14 bases outside the gene matches. The CDR3 is 16 residues long. The CDR3 sequence: CASSRYLDRGRETQYF. The CDR3 coding sequence is TGTGCCAGCAGCCGCTACCTCGACAGGGGCCGGGAGACCCAGTACTTC.

This clonotype came up a few times. The chain combines TRBV4-1 with TRBJ2-7; D uncertain. Germline CDR1 and CDR2: MGHRA and YSYEKL. V dropped 0 bases and J dropped 3 bases, with 12 bases sitting between them. The CDR3 has 15 amino acids. The CDR3 loop reads CASSQEGTNVYEQYV. In nucleotides, the CDR3 is TGCGCCAGCAGCCAAGAAGGAACAAACGTCTACGAGCAGTACGTC.

This clonotype was counted a few times. The V gene is TRBV12-3 or TRBV12-4, the J gene TRBJ2-1; D perhaps matches TRBD2 (5 bases). The germline V and J ends were trimmed by 1 base and 3 bases, with 10 bases remaining between them. The CDR3 consists of 15 residues. This chain's CDR3 is CASSLGQRIYNEQFF. The CDR3 DNA reads as TGTGCCAGCAGTTTAGGCCAGCGGATCTACAATGAGCAGTTCTTC.

This clonotype was recorded a few times. One base away lies a much larger clone, so this may be a sequencing read error. In DNA, the CDR3 is TGTGCCAGCAGCGCACAGGGTTACACTGAAGCTTTCTTT. Amino acid sequence: CASSAQGYTEAFF. The V call is TRBV7-6, the J call TRBJ1-1; possibly TRBD1 for D (6 bases). The germline CDR1 and CDR2 sequences are SGHVS and FNYEAQ. Trimming left V 5 bases short and J 3 bases short, with 10 bases between. The CDR3 is 13 amino acids.

V is TRBV28 and J is TRBJ2-7; D remains ambiguous. The germline gives CDR1 MDHEN, CDR2 SYDVKM. The CDR3 covers 11 residues. Deletions cut 6 bases from V and 4 bases from J, with 7 bases between. CDR3 sequence: CASSTQYEQYV. DNA of the CDR3: TGTGCCAGCAGCACCCAATACGAGCAGTACGTC.

This sequence joins TRBV20-1 and TRBJ2-5; D is ambiguous. With 4 bases removed from V and 2 bases from J, the gap between germline ends came to 11 bases. The V gene's germline CDR1 is DFQATT and CDR2 SNEGSKA (reference sequence). CDR3 size: 13 residues. The CDR3 sequence is CSATVPPQETQYF. The DNA for the CDR3 is TGCAGTGCTACAGTACCTCCGCAAGAGACCCAGTACTTC.

J is TRBJ2-2 and V is TRBV12-3 or TRBV12-4; D gene ambiguous. The CDR3 contains 15 residues. The V end lost 7 bases, the J end lost 2 bases, and 14 bases lay between the germline ends. CDR3 sequence reads: CASIEGPINTGELFF. DNA of the CDR3: TGTGCCAGCATCGAAGGTCCTATCAACACCGGGGAGCTGTTTTTT.

The chain is built from TRBV7-9 and TRBJ1-4; 7 bases map to TRBD1. Germline V gives CDR1 SEHNR, CDR2 FQNEAQ (reference sequence). V gave up 2 bases and J gave up 8 bases; unmatched junction bases: 20. The CDR3 sequence is 19 residues long. The CDR3 sequence: CASSLPPGQTSHMGEKLFF. The DNA of the CDR3 is TGTGCCAGCAGCTTACCCCCGGGACAGACGTCCCACATGGGCGAAAAACTGTTTTTT.

This clonotype has only a few counts. The gene calls are TRBV9 and TRBJ1-1; D might be TRBD1 (6 bases). CDR3 length equals 13 residues. In germline, CDR1 is SGDLS, CDR2 YYNGEE. V was shortened by 0 bases and J by 8 bases, with 11 bases between the two germline ends. The CDR3 coding sequence is TGTGCCAGCAGCGTAGTGCAGGGGCCCGAAGCTTTCTTT. Protein product: CASSVVQGPEAFF.

In its sample, this clonotype was seen a few times. This chain joins TRBV19 and TRBJ1-2; D is possibly TRBD1 (5 bases). Germline V gene data show CDR1 as LNHDA and CDR2 as SQIVND (reference sequence). CDR3 length: 13 residues. The V end lost 8 bases, the J end lost 4 bases, and 14 bases lay between the germline ends. The CDR3 DNA reads as TGTGCCAGTGGGACCCTTATGATCTATGGCTACACCTTC. Protein product: CASGTLMIYGYTF.

This clonotype was counted between two and nine times. CDR3 in DNA: TGCGCCAGCAGCCCGGGACTAGCGGGAGACGAGACCCAGTACTTC. The encoded protein is CASSPGLAGDETQYF. The chain combines TRBV5-1 with TRBJ2-5; 14 bases map to TRBD2. The CDR3 spans 15 residues. CDR1 SGHRS and CDR2 YFSETQ come from the germline V gene. V was clipped by 4 bases and J by 5 bases; unmatched bases: 4.

The chain carries TRBV7-2 and TRBJ1-2; tentatively, D is TRBD1 (6 bases). The CDR3 has 13 residues. Germline CDR1 SGHTA, CDR2 FQGNSA. Trimming took off 5 bases at V and 4 bases at J, with 11 bases between the two ends. CDR3 nucleotides: TGTGCCAGCAGCCCGCGGACAGTCTATGGCTACACCTTC. Protein sequence: CASSPRTVYGYTF.

This clonotype has ten or more counts. The gene calls are TRBV4-3 and TRBJ2-5; D possibly matches TRBD1 or TRBD2 (5 bases each). The V end was cut by 6 bases, the J end by 5 bases, with 13 bases between. The germline V gene has CDR1 LGHNA and CDR2 YSLEER. The CDR3 loop spans 13 amino acids. CDR3 nucleotide sequence: TGCGCCAGCAGGGAGTCCGGGACGGAGACCCAGTACTTC. Translation gives CASRESGTETQYF.

J is TRBJ1-1 and V is TRBV7-2, with 11 bases matching TRBD1. Looked up from germline, CDR1 is SGHTA and CDR2 is FQGNSA. Losses at the gene ends were 5 bases for V and 3 bases for J; bases not matched to a gene: 2. The CDR3 extends over 14 amino acids. The CDR3 coding sequence is TGTGCCAGCAGCCGGGACAGGGGGGACACTGAAGCTTTCTTT. It translates to CASSRDRGDTEAFF.

CDR3 coding DNA: TGCAGTGCTAGAGATCAGCGAGGGCAAGAGACCCAGTACTTC. It specifies CSARDQRGQETQYF. V usage is TRBV20-1 and J usage is TRBJ2-5, with D maybe TRBD2 (5 bases). CDR3 size: 14 residues. Germline V gives CDR1 DFQATT, CDR2 SNEGSKA (reference sequence). The V and J ends lost 0 bases and 2 bases respectively, with 10 bases between them.

This rearrangement joins TRBV12-3 or TRBV12-4 to TRBJ1-4; 11 nucleotides match TRBD1. The CDR3 has 15 amino acids. With V trimmed by 5 bases and J by 8 bases, 7 bases remained unmatched. The DNA for the CDR3 is TGTGCCAGCAGTATCCGGGACAGGGGGACCGAAAAACTGTTTTTT. It specifies CASSIRDRGTEKLFF.

This rearrangement joins TRBV7-9 to TRBJ1-1, with D tentatively TRBD1 (5 bases). Trimming stripped 6 bases from V and 1 base from J, with 15 bases between. The germline V gene has CDR1 SEHNR and CDR2 FQNEAQ (reference sequence). The CDR3 runs to 15 residues. CDR3 sequence reads: CASSPKEGQNTEAFF. CDR3 nucleotides: TGTGCCAGCAGTCCTAAGGAGGGGCAGAACACTGAAGCTTTCTTT.

The sample holds one count of this clonotype. The chain couples TRBV20-1 to TRBJ1-6; possible D gene TRBD1, 6 bases. The V end lost 4 bases, the J end lost 0 bases, and 10 bases lay between the germline ends. CDR1 is DFQATT, CDR2 SNEGSKA, per germline (reference sequence). The CDR3 length is 15 residues. The CDR3 reads CSAIRGSSYNSPLHF. The CDR3 DNA is TGCAGTGCTATTAGGGGGAGCTCCTATAATTCACCCCTCCACTTT.

This clonotype occurred once. The rearrangement links TRBV12-3 or TRBV12-4 to TRBJ2-5, with 8 nucleotides matching TRBD2. This CDR3 spans 15 amino acids. Trimming at V came to 1 base and at J to 2 bases, leaving 3 bases not matched to a gene. CDR3 nucleotide sequence: TGTGCCAGCAGTTTAGGGACTAGCATGCAAGAGACCCAGTACTTC. Translated, it gives CASSLGTSMQETQYF.

In its sample, this clonotype was seen many times. This chain connects TRBV7-9 to TRBJ2-7; D is unresolved. The CDR3 totals 12 residues. The V gene lost 3 bases and the J gene lost 3 bases, with 6 bases spanning the gap. Germline assignment: CDR1 SEHNR and CDR2 FQNEAQ (reference sequence). CDR3 in amino acids: CASSLSGYEQYF. The CDR3 DNA follows: TGTGCCAGCAGCTTGTCTGGCTACGAGCAGTACTTC.

This chain's CDR3 is CASSPTGEVSPLHF. The CDR3 DNA is TGCGCCAGCAGCCCAACAGGAGAAGTTTCACCCCTCCACTTT. V usage is TRBV4-1 and J usage is TRBJ1-6; D possibly corresponds to TRBD1 (5 bases). Germline loops: CDR1 MGHRA, CDR2 YSYEKL. This CDR3 has 14 amino acids. Trimming pared 4 bases from V and 9 bases from J, leaving 13 bases between.

This sequence joins TRBV7-9 and TRBJ2-2; TRBD1 agrees at 10 bases. J lost 4 bases, V lost 4 bases, and 12 bases had no gene match. Germline assignment: CDR1 SEHNR and CDR2 FQNEAQ (reference sequence). The CDR3 has 18 amino acids. The CDR3 is CASSYDRGLLLGTGELFF. The DNA for the CDR3 is TGTGCCAGCAGCTACGACAGGGGGCTCCTTCTGGGCACCGGGGAGCTGTTTTTT.

The V gene is TRBV4-2, the J gene TRBJ2-5; 11 bases align to TRBD2. There are 16 residues in the CDR3. J gave up 2 bases and V 2 bases, and 4 bases lay outside the gene matches. Germline assignment: CDR1 LGHNA and CDR2 YNFKEQ. The CDR3 is CASSQLAGGSQETQYF. As DNA, the CDR3 is TGTGCCAGCAGCCAACTAGCGGGGGGCTCGCAAGAGACCCAGTACTTC.

This clonotype has just a few counts. The chain combines TRBV5-5 with TRBJ1-1; D is unclear. This CDR3 has 13 amino acids. The germline V and J ends were trimmed by 2 bases and 6 bases, with 11 bases remaining between them. CDR1 is SGHKS, CDR2 YYEKEE, per germline (reference sequence). CDR3 DNA sequence: TGTGCCAGCAGCTTCGGGCAGCTCGCTGAAGCTTTCTTT. Translation: CASSFGQLAEAFF.

This CDR3 is CASSPRGGRHNEQFF. DNA of the CDR3: TGTGCCAGCAGCCCGCGGGGGGGGCGTCACAATGAGCAGTTCTTC. The gene calls are TRBV9 and TRBJ2-1, with TRBD2 matching 9 bases. The CDR3 totals 15 residues. Germline V lookup: CDR1 SGDLS, CDR2 YYNGEE. After removal of 4 bases from V and 5 bases from J, the junction contained 7 bases not matched to a gene.

This clonotype showed up many times. The CDR3 DNA reads as TGTGCCAGCAGTTTAGGCAGTGGGGCGTCCTATGATGGCTACACCTTC. It specifies CASSLGSGASYDGYTF. The rearrangement uses TRBV12-3 or TRBV12-4 and TRBJ1-2, with D perhaps matching TRBD1 (5 bases). The CDR3 has 16 amino acids. The V end was cut by 1 base, the J end by 6 bases, with 18 bases between.

This clonotype was seen repeatedly, ten times or more. V usage is TRBV12-3 or TRBV12-4 and J usage is TRBJ2-3, with D perhaps assigned TRBD1 or TRBD2 (5 bases each). V lost 5 bases, J lost 2 bases, and 11 bases lay in between. This CDR3 contains 14 residues. This CDR3 is CASSRGLSTDTQYF. Written as DNA, the CDR3 is TGTGCCAGCAGTCGGGGCCTTTCCACAGATACGCAGTATTTT.